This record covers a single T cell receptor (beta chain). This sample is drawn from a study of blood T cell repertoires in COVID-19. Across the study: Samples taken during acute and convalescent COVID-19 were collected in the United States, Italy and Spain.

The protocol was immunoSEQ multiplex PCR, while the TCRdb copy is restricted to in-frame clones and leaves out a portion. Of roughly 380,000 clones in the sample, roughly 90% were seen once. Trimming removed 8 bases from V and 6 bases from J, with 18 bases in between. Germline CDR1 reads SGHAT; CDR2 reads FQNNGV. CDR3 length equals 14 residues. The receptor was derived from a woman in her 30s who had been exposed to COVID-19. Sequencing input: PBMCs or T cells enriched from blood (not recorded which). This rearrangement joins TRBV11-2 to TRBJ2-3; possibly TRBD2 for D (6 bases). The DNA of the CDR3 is TGTGCCAGCGCCCTCGGGAGTCTTGGGGATACGCAGTATTTT. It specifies CASALGSLGDTQYF.